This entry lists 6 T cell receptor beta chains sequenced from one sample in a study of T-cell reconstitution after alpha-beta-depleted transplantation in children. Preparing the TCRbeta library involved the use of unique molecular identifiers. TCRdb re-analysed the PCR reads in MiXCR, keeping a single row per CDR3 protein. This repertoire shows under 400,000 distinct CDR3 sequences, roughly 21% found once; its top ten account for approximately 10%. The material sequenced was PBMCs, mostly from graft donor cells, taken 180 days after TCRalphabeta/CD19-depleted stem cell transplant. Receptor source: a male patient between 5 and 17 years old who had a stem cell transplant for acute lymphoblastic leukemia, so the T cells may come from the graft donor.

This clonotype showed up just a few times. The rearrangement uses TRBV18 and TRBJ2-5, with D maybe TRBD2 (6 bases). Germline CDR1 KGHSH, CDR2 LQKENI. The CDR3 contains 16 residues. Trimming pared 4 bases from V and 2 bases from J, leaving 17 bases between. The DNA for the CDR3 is TGTGCCAGCTCACTTATAACTTGGGAGGCGCAAGAGACCCAGTACTTC. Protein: CASSLITWEAQETQYF.

The CDR3 region is CASSLEGKDTQYF. CDR3 DNA sequence: TGCGCCAGCAGCTTGGAGGGAAAAGATACGCAGTATTTT. This chain links TRBV5-1 with TRBJ2-3; D uncertain. Per the germline V gene, CDR1 is SGHRS and CDR2 is YFSETQ. The CDR3 length is 13 residues. The germline V and J ends were trimmed by 0 bases and 5 bases, with 7 bases remaining between them.

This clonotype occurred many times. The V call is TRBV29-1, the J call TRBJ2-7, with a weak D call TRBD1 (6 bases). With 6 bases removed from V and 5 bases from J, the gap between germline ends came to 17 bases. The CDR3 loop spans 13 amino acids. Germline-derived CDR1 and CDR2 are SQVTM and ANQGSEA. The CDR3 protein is CSVSRGTNDEQYF. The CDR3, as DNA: TGCAGCGTCAGCAGGGGCACTAATGACGAGCAGTACTTC.

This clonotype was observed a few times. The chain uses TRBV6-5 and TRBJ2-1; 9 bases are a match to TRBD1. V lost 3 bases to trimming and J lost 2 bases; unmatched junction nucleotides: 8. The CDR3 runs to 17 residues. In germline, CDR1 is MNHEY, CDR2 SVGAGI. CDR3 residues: CASSYLRTGATYNEQFF. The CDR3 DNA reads TGTGCCAGCAGTTATTTGCGGACAGGGGCCACCTACAATGAGCAGTTCTTC.

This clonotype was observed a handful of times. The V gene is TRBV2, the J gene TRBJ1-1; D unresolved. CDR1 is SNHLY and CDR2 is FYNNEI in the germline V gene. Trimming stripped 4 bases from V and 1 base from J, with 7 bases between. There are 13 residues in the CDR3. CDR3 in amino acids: CASSGYENTEAFF. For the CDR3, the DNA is TGTGCCAGCAGTGGGTACGAGAACACTGAAGCTTTCTTT.

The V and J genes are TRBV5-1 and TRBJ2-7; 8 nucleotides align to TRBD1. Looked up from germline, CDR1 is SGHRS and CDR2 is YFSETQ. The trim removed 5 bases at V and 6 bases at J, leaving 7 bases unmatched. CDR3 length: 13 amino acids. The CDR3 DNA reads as TGCGCCAGCAGTTCGGGACAGGTCCTCGAGCAGTACTTC. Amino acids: CASSSGQVLEQYF.